The present entry profiles one T cell receptor beta chain with its context. The entry originates in a study of blood T cell repertoires in COVID-19. Deletions cut 4 bases from V and 2 bases from J, with 9 bases between. The CDR3 totals 13 residues. Germline V lookup: CDR1 SGHRS, CDR2 YFSETQ. Some clones are missing from TCRdb's copy, which holds only in-frame ones; the method was immunoSEQ multiplex PCR. The table records around 30,000 clones, about nine tenths of them present only once. Sequenced material: peripheral blood. The chain employs TRBV5-1 and TRBJ1-2; no definite D call. This sequence was found in a man aged 50-59 years with active or convalescent COVID-19. The CDR3 DNA reads TGCGCCAGCAGCCCCGGGAAGAACTATGGCTACACCTTC. Translating it yields CASSPGKNYGYTF.